This TCR beta chain was documented in a study of cytomegalovirus exposure and HLA in healthy donors (dated by TCRdb to the late 2010s). Regarding the study in general: According to an earlier analysis of a few hundred of the donors, roughly 180 million T cells yielded 95 million to 140 million unique TCR beta sequences and around 300 Gb of sequence data. An early release that covered some 640 HLA-typed donors contained 250 to 350 gigabases of sequencing data and tens of millions of unique TCR sequences. The genetic ancestry cluster associated with self-reported Caucasian donors included over 80% of the roughly 400 genotyped donors. The study was designed to test whether signatures of past pathogen exposure could be identified by cataloging public T cell receptors. Using immunosequencing, the study profiled T cell repertoires from 500 to 800 subjects and related those repertoires to cytomegalovirus serostatus. Along with the roughly 610-subject first cohort, a separate validation cohort of over a hundred different subjects was used. High-throughput TCR immunosequencing, statistical association of individual TCRs with disease status, and machine learning were combined to predict cytomegalovirus infection status. A later analysis re-analyzed previously published TCR beta repertoires from 600 to 850 donors and added high-resolution HLA genotyping to study TCR occurrence patterns. In the later analysis, no new phenotypic data were used to find candidate immune exposures; instead, reliance was placed on TCR beta sequences and their occurrence across donors. An earlier analysis of 450 to 750 of the donors used high-throughput TCR beta sequencing to judge whether each TCR beta V gene segment behaved as functional or pseudogenic. Donor age, sex, ethnicity and CMV serostatus were compiled together with the repertoire data. A later genetic analysis used genome-wide SNP genotypes for about 65% of the roughly 700 donors, treating that subset as a discovery cohort. Every discovery cohort repertoire had been produced on one sequencing platform. HLA typing included class I and class II loci at four-digit resolution. The number of donors typed differed by locus, with about 629-630 for A, B, C, DRB1 and DQB1, roughly 520 for DQA1, 600 to 610 for DPA1, and roughly 450 for DPB1. Four to six DR-DQ haplotypes were handled as single units for association and clustering, since linkage in the cohort was strong. Across about 370 genotyped donors of the cohort, an average of roughly 200,000 unique TCR beta nucleotide sequences per donor were sequenced, and roughly 20% of those sequences were non-productive. The full study reports these points: The cohort was sequenced for TCR beta chains only, and without alpha or paired-chain data the features that could be detected were limited. Most TCR sequences were seen in very few donors, while some public TCRs were found in many individuals. In an earlier analysis of some 550 of the donors, most TCR beta V segments were observed in productive rearrangements about 87% or about 30% of the time, broadly matching IMGT annotations. Because the 87-base-pair reads could not distinguish some IMGT-functional V segments, including TRBV6-2 and TRBV6-3, those segments were excluded. Because some donors lacked HLA typing at each locus, the association tests relied only on the typed subset. In vitro tests confirmed that three of the cytomegalovirus-associated TCR beta chains recognize cytomegalovirus antigens. Specific HLA alleles were associated with 16,951 TCR beta sequences at a false discovery rate of 0.05 in a later analysis. Linkage disequilibrium might explain the correlated functional status among segregating V segments, but an unknown experimental factor could not be excluded. The presence/absence analyses assumed that sequencing depth was roughly uniform across donors, and that assumption may not be true. For the cohort, immune exposure information was limited to CMV serostatus. Compared with the roughly 670-donor mean, donors in an Asian-associated ancestry cluster had fewer N-insertions in productive TCRs, according to a later genetic analysis. V-gene and J-gene trimming of TCR beta chains was associated with a missense DCLRE1C variant in a later genetic analysis, and the association was replicated in an independent cohort. According to a later analysis, parvovirus B19, influenza, CMV and Epstein-Barr virus appeared linked to several top co-occurrence clusters. Assigning TCR associations to individual alleles was difficult when HLA alleles, especially DR and DQ, strongly co-occurred. In both the original and validation cohorts, the classifier was reported to diagnose cytomegalovirus status with high specificity and sensitivity. A cluster of highly shared sequence variants was judged likely to be a technical artifact of the sequencing pipeline. In the study, some 160 TCR beta chains were listed as associated with cytomegalovirus. A further reported finding was that TCR beta sequences accurately predicted the HLA-A and HLA-B alleles for most subjects in the first cohort. Most CMV-associated TCR beta chains appeared to be HLA-restricted in a later analysis, and the HLA associations seemed to be driven largely by CMV exposure. In a later analysis, TCR association rates were found to vary across HLA loci, with the most associated TCRs seen for DRB1 alleles and the fewest for HLA-C alleles. The earlier analysis of almost 600 of the donors excluded approximately 15 rarely observed V segments, including chromosome 9 orphons, because counts were too low. In a later analysis, HLA-associated TCR beta chains showed more clonal expansion and lower generation probabilities than non-associated chains that were equally common. According to the authors, the approach could potentially be generalized to other disease states and immunological phenotypes.

Turning to this clone: Its specific antigen is unknown. Base qualities were left out, and no much larger clone turns up one base away.

The cohort was made up of under 800 healthy bone marrow donors. All cohort members were sampled while nominally healthy, although unrecorded immune exposures were likely present. The donor was CMV seropositive and belonged to the group of over 250 seropositive cohort members. Each donor provided a peripheral blood sample, and peripheral blood mononuclear cells were used for TCR beta sequencing. The Qiagen DNeasy Blood Extraction Kit was used to extract genomic DNA from the blood cell samples. Libraries were made using the immunoSEQ multiplex PCR assay. For the multiplex PCR, a mixture combining 60 forward primers for TCR Vbeta segments and 13 reverse primers for TCR Jbeta segments was used. The CDR3 region of rearranged TCR beta genes was amplified from genomic DNA with a multiplex PCR assay. Amplified TCR beta libraries were sequenced as 87-base-pair reads on the Illumina HiSeq System. As for the authors' bioinformatics: In a later analysis, around 80 million unique TCR beta chains were counted across the 650 to 750 repertoires, and roughly 9.9 million of these chains were shared by at least two donors. Raw reads were error-corrected and collapsed into unique sequences with a nearest-neighbor algorithm that merged closely related sequences to remove PCR and sequencing errors. To assign V, D and J gene segments, CDR3 sequences were aligned to IMGT reference sequences. For a sequence to be retained, at least a six-nucleotide match to both a V gene segment and a J gene segment was required. A rearrangement was called productive if the CDR3 had no stop codons and remained in frame with V and J, and every other rearrangement was called non-productive. Following IMGT convention, CDR3 was defined as the stretch from the second conserved V-encoded cysteine to the conserved J-encoded phenylalanine. The earlier analysis of about 500 of the donors excluded sequences that lacked an unambiguous match to a single V gene segment. An earlier analysis of a few hundred of the donors classified V segments as functional when productive rearrangements were above 56.7% and as segregating when the standard deviation between donors was above 5%. To diagnose cytomegalovirus status from the catalog of TCR beta chain sequences, a statistical classification framework was built. In a later analysis, V and J genes were assigned by comparing TCR nucleotide sequences against IMGT/GENE-DB human TR gene sequences. The TCRdist pipeline was used in a later analysis to assign CDR3 sequences and most-parsimonious VDJ recombination scenarios. In a later analysis, each TCR beta chain was defined by its CDR3 amino acid sequence together with its V-gene family, and reads lacking a unique V-gene family were excluded. As a way to deal with suspected cross-contamination and a sequencing artifact, a later analysis dropped hundreds of nucleotide sequences that were highly shared and had low generation probability. For each public chain, a later analysis derived a clonal expansion index from normalized ranks of inferred template counts within each repertoire. Generation probabilities in a later analysis came from a VDJ recombination model fitted to out-of-frame rearrangements, and those results were checked against IGoR. A later analysis scored TCR-TCR, TCR-HLA and TCR-CMV co-occurrence with hypergeometric tests, applying a repertoire-size bias correction to TCR pairs. False discovery rates were estimated in a later analysis by permuting HLA or CMV assignments 20 times. In a later analysis, co-occurring TCRs were grouped with DBSCAN, and TCRdist sequence similarity was added when clustering was performed within HLA-allele-positive subsets. For co-occurrence clustering, repertoires with fewer than 30,000 or more than 120,000 public chains were excluded, along with four or five repertoires with anomalous nucleotide sharing. The table was pulled from immuneACCESS by TCRdb, which kept in-frame rearrangements only. Such tables lose some clones; where checked, under half of the loss comes from unresolved V genes, and the rest has no known cause. V, J and clone size were drawn from that table, and D and trimming were deduced from the DNA. In this sample the table shows roughly 86,000 clones, around 77% of which occur a single time. The ten largest clones add up to under 8% of the sample.

Looking up the germline V gene yields CDR1 LGHNA and CDR2 YNFKEQ. V was cut back by 2 bases and J by 7 bases, leaving a gap of 17 bases between them. The CDR3 numbers 15 residues from cysteine through phenylalanine. Of all the DNA, just the CDR3 is kept, 45 bases in frame from base 1. The sequencing sample was made of PBMCs. This clonotype was obtained from a man in his forties or fifties in good health and CMV-seropositive. The sequence is built from TRBV4-2 and TRBJ1-2, with no D gene named confidently. Read as DNA, the sequence is TGTGCCAGCAGCCAATGGGGAGGAAAGGTCCGTGGCTACACCTTC. Translation gives CASSQWGGKVRGYTF.